This TCR beta chain is from a study of CD8+ T cells in alopecia areata. This clone was detected only a few times. The authors extracted RNA and reverse transcribed it into cDNA as the sequencing template. The method was immunoSEQ multiplex PCR; TCRdb's version includes in-frame clones alone and lacks a portion of them. Here the sample spans 110,000 to 150,000 clones, roughly half being singletons. Sequenced here: CD4+ T cells sorted from blood, sampled at week 0. This clonotype was sampled from a human donor with alopecia areata.

The CDR3 nucleotides are TGCGCCAGCAGCCAAGGGACAGGGCTGTCTGAAGAGACCCAGTACTTC. Translation gives CASSQGTGLSEETQYF. The J gene is TRBJ2-5, the V gene TRBV4-1; 8 bases agree with TRBD1. Trimming cost V 1 base and J 3 bases; bases outside gene matches: 7. CDR1 MGHRA and CDR2 YSYEKL come from the germline V gene. This CDR3 has 16 residues.